The present TCR beta chain was sequenced within a study of blood T cell repertoires in COVID-19. The study recruited people aged 18 to 89 years across roughly 25 US areas. Participant-given clinical history determined each cohort assignment. The CDR3 loop spans 13 amino acids. Germline CDR1 is MNHEY and CDR2 is SMNVEV (reference sequence). V lost 5 bases and J lost 3, with 11 bases in between. In the source study's methods: Counts of nucleated cells, estimated from reference gene primer amplification, were obtained. Clones were sequenced by immunoSEQ multiplex PCR, and TCRdb holds only the in-frame ones, with some missing. V and J calls and clone size follow that table, whereas D and trimming were derived from the DNA. The sample has approximately 220,000 clones, about 80% seen once. Regarding this clone: In the same sample, other DNA sequences code for this CDR3.

The TCR was taken from a middle-aged woman with acute COVID-19. Sequencing input: PBMCs or T cells enriched from blood (not recorded which). The rearrangement links TRBV27 to TRBJ2-7; D might be TRBD1 (5 bases). The CDR3 protein is CASSPLDSYEQYF. The CDR3 DNA reads TGTGCCAGCAGTCCGCTAGACAGCTACGAGCAGTACTTC.